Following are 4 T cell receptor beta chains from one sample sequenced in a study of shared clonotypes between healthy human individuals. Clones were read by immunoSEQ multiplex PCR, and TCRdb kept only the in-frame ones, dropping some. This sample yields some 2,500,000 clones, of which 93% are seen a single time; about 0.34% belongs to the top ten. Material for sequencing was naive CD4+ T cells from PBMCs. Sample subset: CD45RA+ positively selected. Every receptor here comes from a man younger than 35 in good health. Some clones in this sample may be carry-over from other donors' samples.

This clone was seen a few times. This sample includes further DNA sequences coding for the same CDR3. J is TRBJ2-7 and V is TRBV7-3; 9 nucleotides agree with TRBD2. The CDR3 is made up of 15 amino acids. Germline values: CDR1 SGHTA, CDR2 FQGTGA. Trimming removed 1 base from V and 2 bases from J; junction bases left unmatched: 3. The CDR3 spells CASSLRAGGPYEQYF. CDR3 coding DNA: TGTGCCAGCAGCTTAAGAGCGGGAGGCCCCTACGAGCAGTACTTC.

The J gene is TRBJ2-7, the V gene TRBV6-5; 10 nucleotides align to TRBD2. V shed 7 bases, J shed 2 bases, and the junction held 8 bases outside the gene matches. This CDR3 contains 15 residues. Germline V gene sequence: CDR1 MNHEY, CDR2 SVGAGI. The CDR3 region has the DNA TGTGCCAGCATCAAAGCGGGAGGGCGAGCCTACGAGCAGTACTTC. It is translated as CASIKAGGRAYEQYF.

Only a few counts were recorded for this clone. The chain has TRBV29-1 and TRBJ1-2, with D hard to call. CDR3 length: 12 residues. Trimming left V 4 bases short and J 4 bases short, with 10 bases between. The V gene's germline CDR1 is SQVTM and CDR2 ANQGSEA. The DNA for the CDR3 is TGCAGCGTTGCTATGGTCGGCTATGGCTACACCTTC. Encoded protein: CSVAMVGYGYTF.

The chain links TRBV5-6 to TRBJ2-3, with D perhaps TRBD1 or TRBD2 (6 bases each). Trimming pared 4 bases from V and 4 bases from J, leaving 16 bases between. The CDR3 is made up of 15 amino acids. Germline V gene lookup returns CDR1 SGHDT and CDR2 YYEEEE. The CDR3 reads CASSKPGAEADTQYF. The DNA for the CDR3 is TGTGCCAGCAGCAAGCCGGGGGCCGAGGCAGATACGCAGTATTTT.